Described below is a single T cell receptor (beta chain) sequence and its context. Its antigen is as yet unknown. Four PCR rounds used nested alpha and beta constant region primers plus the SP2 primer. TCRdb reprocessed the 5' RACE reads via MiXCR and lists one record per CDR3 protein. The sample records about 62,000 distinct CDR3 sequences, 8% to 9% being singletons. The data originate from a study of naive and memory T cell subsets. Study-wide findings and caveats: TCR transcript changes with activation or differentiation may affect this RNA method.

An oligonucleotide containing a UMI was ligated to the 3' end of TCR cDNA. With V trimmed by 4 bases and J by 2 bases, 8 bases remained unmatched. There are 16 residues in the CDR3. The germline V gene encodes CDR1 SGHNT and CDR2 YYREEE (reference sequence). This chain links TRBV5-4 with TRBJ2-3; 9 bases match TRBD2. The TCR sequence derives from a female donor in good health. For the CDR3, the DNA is TGTGCCAGCAGCCTAGGGGCGGGGGGGGTCACAGATACGCAGTATTTT. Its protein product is CASSLGAGGVTDTQYF.